This passage covers 19 T cell receptor beta chains from one sample sequenced in a study of T cell responses to AZD1222 COVID-19 vaccine (dated by TCRdb to the early 2020s). The receptor library was made with the immunoSEQ multiplex PCR assay. TCRdb stores this immuneACCESS table with in-frame sequences only. Part of the clones is absent; in the studies checked, under half of the shortfall reflects unresolved V genes, and no reason is known for the rest. The sample table holds about 73,000 clones, of which roughly 89% were seen once. 7.5% to 10% of the sample lies in the top ten. Reading the label with the study, this specimen's time point is: about 28 days (+/-7) after the second vaccine dose. This material consisted of peripheral blood, taken 28 days after the second AZD1222 dose. The source of these receptors is an adult who received the AZD1222 COVID-19 vaccine.

This clone showed up just once. The chain employs TRBV3-1 (or the pseudogene TRBV3-2) and TRBJ1-1; unclear D gene. CDR3 length equals 12 residues. Deletions cut 4 bases from V and 1 base from J, with 4 bases between. Looked up from germline, CDR1 is LGHDT and CDR2 is YNNKEL (reference sequence). For the CDR3, the DNA is TGTGCCAGCAGCCGGGGGAACACTGAAGCTTTCTTT. It is translated as CASSRGNTEAFF.

The chain links TRBV30 to TRBJ2-7; D gene ambiguous. V was pared by 7 bases and J by 3 bases, with 22 bases between. The CDR3 contains 15 residues. CDR1 is GTSNPN and CDR2 is SVGIG in the germline V gene (reference sequence). CDR3 nucleotide sequence: TGTGCCTTCACTCATTCCCAGAACTCCTTCTACGAGCAGTACTTC. This translates into CAFTHSQNSFYEQYF.

The chain employs TRBV5-6 and TRBJ1-4; D is undetermined. Germline loops: CDR1 SGHDT, CDR2 YYEEEE. This CDR3 contains 13 residues. V was clipped by 0 bases and J by 8 bases, with 8 bases between them. CDR3 DNA: TGTGCCAGCAGCTTGGGACGGGGAGAAAAACTGTTTTTT. Translating it yields CASSLGRGEKLFF. Supplemented by reference TRBV5-6 and TRBJ1-4, the full variable domain reads DAGVTQSPTHLIKTRGQQVTLRCSPKSGHDTVSWYQQALGQGPQFIFQYYEEEERQRGNFPDRFSGHQFPNYSSELNVNALLLGDSALYLCASSLGRGEKLFFGSGTQLSVL.

The chain is built from TRBV6-1 and TRBJ1-5; 10 bases map to TRBD1. CDR3 length equals 16 residues. Germline CDR1 is MNHNS and CDR2 is SASEGT. The V gene end was trimmed by 4 bases and the J gene end by 0 bases; junction bases not matched to a gene: 3. This CDR3 is CASSAGTGVSNQPQHF. CDR3 coding DNA: TGTGCCAGCAGTGCCGGGACAGGGGTTAGCAATCAGCCCCAGCATTTT.

The chain joins TRBV7-9 to TRBJ1-3, with a weak D call TRBD1 (5 bases). Germline CDR1 is SEHNR and CDR2 is FQNEAQ (reference sequence). V was trimmed by 7 bases and J by 0 bases, leaving 10 bases between them. This CDR3 region has 14 residues. The CDR3 loop reads CASTSGASGNTIYF. DNA for the CDR3: TGTGCCAGCACCTCCGGGGCCTCTGGAAACACCATATATTTT.

This sequence joins TRBV29-1 and TRBJ2-3; no clear D. The CDR3 is made up of 12 amino acids. V shed 4 bases and J shed 5 bases, with 10 bases lying between them. From germline, CDR1 is SQVTM and CDR2 ANQGSEA. The CDR3 nucleotides read TGCAGCGTTGCAGTGGGTGGAGATACGCAGTATTTT. Amino acids: CSVAVGGDTQYF.

V usage is TRBV5-1 and J usage is TRBJ2-3; perhaps TRBD1 as D (5 bases). V was trimmed by 2 bases and J by 6 bases, leaving 13 bases between them. The CDR3 has 14 residues. The germline V gene encodes CDR1 SGHRS and CDR2 YFSETQ. CDR3 DNA: TGCGCCAGCAGCTTTAGGGGTGGTCGGGATACGCAGTATTTT. Translation gives CASSFRGGRDTQYF.

This sequence joins TRBV9 and TRBJ1-5; 10 bases match TRBD1. Looked up from germline, CDR1 is SGDLS and CDR2 is YYNGEE. CDR3 size: 15 residues. The J segment lost 7 bases and the V segment lost 0 bases, leaving 4 bases of the junction unmatched. The CDR3: CASSVEGDRGQPQHF. The DNA of the CDR3 is TGTGCCAGCAGCGTAGAGGGGGACAGGGGACAGCCCCAGCATTTT.

The chain combines TRBV2 with TRBJ1-2; D might be TRBD1 (5 bases). Germline V lookup: CDR1 SNHLY, CDR2 FYNNEI. The CDR3 consists of 13 residues. The V end was cut by 5 bases, the J end by 4 bases, with 11 bases between. The CDR3 DNA follows: TGTGCCAGCAGTCTAGGGGCAGTCTATGGCTACACCTTC. Translated, it gives CASSLGAVYGYTF.

The V and J genes are TRBV12-3 or TRBV12-4 and TRBJ1-2; D remains ambiguous. V was trimmed by 2 bases and J by 2 bases, leaving 6 bases between them. The CDR3 loop spans 13 amino acids. The DNA for the CDR3 is TGTGCCAGCAGTTTAAAGGGAAACTATGGCTACACCTTC. Translating gives CASSLKGNYGYTF.

The rearrangement uses TRBV9 and TRBJ1-2, with D unclear. Germline V CDR1 and CDR2: SGDLS, YYNGEE. The CDR3 runs 13 residues. Trimming removed 3 bases from V and 2 bases from J, with 8 bases in between. CDR3 protein: CASSADLNYGYTF. DNA for the CDR3: TGTGCCAGCAGCGCAGACCTCAACTATGGCTACACCTTC.

J is TRBJ1-2 and V is TRBV20-1; unclear D gene. V was pared by 7 bases and J by 4 bases, with 7 bases between. The CDR3 has 10 residues. Germline CDR1 reads DFQATT; CDR2 reads SNEGSKA (reference sequence). The CDR3 DNA reads as TGCAGTGTTGACGTCTATGGCTACACCTTC. Protein sequence: CSVDVYGYTF.

The chain employs TRBV11-2 and TRBJ1-2, with 9 positions matching TRBD1. The CDR3 extends over 15 amino acids. The V gene end was trimmed by 1 base and the J gene end by 4 bases; junction bases not matched to a gene: 4. The germline V gene encodes CDR1 SGHAT and CDR2 FQNNGV. CDR3 sequence reads: CASSLVGTGIYGYTF. The CDR3 nucleotides are TGTGCCAGCAGCTTAGTAGGGACAGGGATCTATGGCTACACCTTC.

The chain joins TRBV7-6 to TRBJ1-1, with a tentative D call TRBD1 (5 bases). This CDR3 is 15 amino acids long. Germline CDR1 SGHVS, CDR2 FNYEAQ. V was trimmed by 1 base and J by 0 bases, leaving 9 bases between them. CDR3 amino acids: CASSLEGTVNTEAFF. CDR3 DNA sequence: TGTGCCAGCAGCTTAGAGGGGACGGTGAACACTGAAGCTTTCTTT.

V gene TRBV5-1 combines with J gene TRBJ1-2; 7 bases align to TRBD1. This CDR3 region has 13 residues. J lost 4 bases, V lost 2 bases, and 2 bases had no gene match. Germline V gives CDR1 SGHRS, CDR2 YFSETQ. The CDR3 loop is CASSFGTVYGYTF. The CDR3, as DNA: TGCGCCAGCAGCTTCGGGACAGTCTATGGCTACACCTTC.

This clone has only a few counts. The rearrangement links TRBV10-3 to TRBJ2-7; D might be TRBD1 or TRBD2, each matching 5 bases. Trimming stripped 8 bases from V and 0 bases from J, with 8 bases between. This CDR3 has 12 residues. Germline CDR1 is ENHRY and CDR2 is SYGVKD. CDR3 in DNA: TGTGCCATCGCAGGGAGCTCCTACGAGCAGTACTTC. Residues: CAIAGSSYEQYF.

V and J are TRBV11-3 and TRBJ1-1; D not resolved. This CDR3 has 12 residues. The V gene's germline CDR1 is SGHNT and CDR2 YENEEA. V lost 5 bases to trimming and J lost 2 bases, with 6 bases between them. The CDR3 loop reads CASSVSNTEAFF. The CDR3 DNA reads TGTGCCAGCAGCGTCAGTAACACTGAAGCTTTCTTT. The whole variable domain, remainder taken from reference TRBV11-3 and TRBJ1-1, is EAGVVQSPRYKIIEKKQPVAFWCNPISGHNTLYWYLQNLGQGPELLIRYENEEAVDDSQLPKDRFSAERLKGVDSTLKIQPAELGDSAVYLCASSVSNTEAFFGQGTRLTVV.

V is TRBV10-3 and J is TRBJ1-1; D not certain. The V gene's germline CDR1 is ENHRY and CDR2 SYGVKD. This CDR3 contains 11 residues. The ends were cut back, 6 bases at V and 5 bases at J, with 7 bases in the middle. The CDR3 sequence is CAIRDWTEAFF. The DNA of the CDR3 is TGTGCCATCAGAGACTGGACTGAAGCTTTCTTT.

The chain couples TRBV21-1 to TRBJ1-1; the listed D gene, TRBD1, was not tested against the DNA. TRBV21-1 is given as a pseudogene. The CDR3 is 16 residues long. For the CDR3, the DNA is TGTGCCAGCCGGACAGAGATTTGCAACTTGAACACTGAAGCTTTCTTT. Amino acids: CASRTEICNLNTEAFF.